Shown below are 20 T cell receptor beta chains from a single sample sequenced in a study of PD-1 blockade in classical Hodgkin lymphoma. As to time point: cycle 4 day 1 (C4D1), after five to seven weeks of nivolumab. All trial patients relapsed after autologous stem cell transplantation. Sequencing was performed with immunoSEQ multiplex PCR; in TCRdb, only in-frame clones are kept and a portion is missing. The sample has some 110,000 clones; roughly nine tenths are singletons. The material sequenced was peripheral blood mononuclear cells (PBMCs), taken before the fourth cycle of nivolumab. The receptors shown here come from a human donor with classical Hodgkin lymphoma.

The V call is TRBV29-1, the J call TRBJ2-1; 7 nucleotides match TRBD2. Germline V gives CDR1 SQVTM, CDR2 ANQGSEA. Losses at the gene ends were 8 bases for V and 3 bases for J; bases not matched to a gene: 10. CDR3 length: 14 amino acids. CDR3 region: CSSRRESFYNEQFF. The CDR3 nucleotides are TGCAGCTCTCGGCGGGAGTCCTTCTACAATGAGCAGTTCTTC.

This clone occurred once. The chain employs TRBV7-2 and TRBJ2-5; TRBD1 agrees at 8 bases. Germline CDR1 is SGHTA and CDR2 is FQGNSA. The CDR3 is 17 amino acids. Losses at the gene ends were 2 bases for V and 2 bases for J; bases not matched to a gene: 10. CDR3 residues: CASSLSYPGGGQETQYF. CDR3 coding DNA: TGTGCCAGCAGCTTATCTTATCCAGGGGGCGGACAAGAGACCCAGTACTTC.

The chain is built from TRBV28 and TRBJ2-5; 8 nucleotides agree with TRBD1. CDR3 length: 15 residues. J lost 5 bases, V lost 5 bases, and 10 bases had no gene match. Germline assignment: CDR1 MDHEN and CDR2 SYDVKM. The CDR3 is CASSPQGGLSETQYF. The CDR3 nucleotides are TGTGCCAGCAGTCCACAGGGGGGACTGTCGGAGACCCAGTACTTC.

The CDR3 sequence: CAWSVRGWYQETQYF. CDR3 in DNA: TGTGCCTGGAGTGTACGGGGCTGGTACCAAGAGACCCAGTACTTC. The chain employs TRBV30 and TRBJ2-5; D tentatively reads TRBD1 or TRBD2 (5 bases each). The CDR3 consists of 15 residues. V lost 0 bases, J lost 0 bases, and 11 bases lay in between. Germline V gene data show CDR1 as GTSNPN and CDR2 as SVGIG (reference sequence).

The rearrangement links TRBV29-1 to TRBJ2-1; perhaps D is TRBD1 or TRBD2 (5 bases each). Germline-derived CDR1 and CDR2 are SQVTM and ANQGSEA. This CDR3 comprises 15 residues. Trimming stripped 4 bases from V and 0 bases from J, with 13 bases between. In DNA form, the CDR3 reads TGCAGCGTTGTGGGGACGGAGAGCTCCTACAATGAGCAGTTCTTC. This gives the protein CSVVGTESSYNEQFF.

The chain is built from TRBV6-5 and TRBJ2-7; TRBD1 aligns across 8 bases. V trimming: 10 bases; J trimming: 6 bases; junction bases outside the gene matches: 5. CDR1 and CDR2 from the germline V gene are MNHEY and SVGAGI. This CDR3 has 11 residues. CDR3 protein: CATDRVTEQYF. The CDR3, as DNA: TGTGCCACGGACAGGGTGACCGAGCAGTACTTC.

The V gene is TRBV10-3, the J gene TRBJ1-2, with 7 bases aligning to TRBD1. CDR1 ENHRY and CDR2 SYGVKD come from the germline V gene. The ends lost 4 bases at V and 13 bases at J; junction bases unmatched: 9. The CDR3 covers 12 residues. CDR3 residues: CAISGGGGSCTF. Here the CDR3 DNA reads TGTGCCATCAGTGGCGGAGGGGGCAGCTGCACCTTC.

V is TRBV14 and J is TRBJ2-1; no reliable D call. In germline, CDR1 is SGHDN, CDR2 FVKESK. Trimming took off 1 base at V and 1 base at J, with 5 bases between the two ends. This CDR3 is 14 amino acids long. The CDR3 nucleotides are TGTGCCAGCAGCCAAGGGCGGTCCTACAATGAGCAGTTCTTC. Amino acid sequence: CASSQGRSYNEQFF.

The chain is built from TRBV9 and TRBJ2-7; possibly TRBD1 or TRBD2 for D (5 bases each). The CDR3 spans 14 residues. V was cut by 0 bases and J by 2 bases, with 9 bases left in between. CDR1 and CDR2 from the germline V gene are SGDLS and YYNGEE. CDR3 nucleotides: TGTGCCAGCAGCGTAGATCGGGACGCCTACGAGCAGTACTTC. This codes for CASSVDRDAYEQYF.

The rearrangement uses TRBV19 and TRBJ1-1, with TRBD1 matching 12 bases. Germline lookup yields CDR1 LNHDA and CDR2 SQIVND (reference sequence). The length of the CDR3 is 16 residues. With 3 bases clipped from V and 4 bases from J, the junction kept 6 bases outside the gene matches. The CDR3 spells CASSIGTGGKFTEAFF. In DNA form, the CDR3 reads TGTGCCAGTAGTATTGGGACAGGGGGCAAGTTCACTGAAGCTTTCTTT.

The chain joins TRBV19 to TRBJ1-2; D remains ambiguous. V was clipped by 7 bases and J by 6 bases, with 15 bases between them. The germline V gene has CDR1 LNHDA and CDR2 SQIVND (reference sequence). The CDR3 totals 13 residues. The DNA for the CDR3 is TGTGCCAGTACCCAGAAAAAAATCGATGGCTACACCTTC. Translated, it gives CASTQKKIDGYTF.

This chain links TRBV13 with TRBJ2-4; D remains ambiguous. The CDR3 runs 16 residues. Germline lookup yields CDR1 PRHDT and CDR2 FYEKMQ (reference sequence). V was cut by 4 bases and J by 0 bases, with 13 bases left in between. The CDR3 reads CASSSLTALAKNIQYF. The CDR3, as DNA: TGTGCCAGCAGCTCCTTGACCGCCTTAGCCAAAAACATTCAGTACTTC.

Only one count was recorded for this clone. The chain recombines TRBV27 with TRBJ2-1; TRBD2 aligns across 9 bases. Losses at the gene ends were 5 bases for V and 0 bases for J; bases not matched to a gene: 2. CDR1 is MNHEY and CDR2 is SMNVEV in the germline V gene (reference sequence). This CDR3 spans 15 amino acids. The CDR3 DNA reads as TGTGCCAGCAGTAAGACTAGCGGCTCCTACAATGAGCAGTTCTTC. It specifies CASSKTSGSYNEQFF.

V usage is TRBV5-1 and J usage is TRBJ2-1; 7 bases line up with TRBD2. Germline lookup yields CDR1 SGHRS and CDR2 YFSETQ. After removal of 5 bases from V and 8 bases from J, the junction contained 10 bases not matched to a gene. The CDR3 spans 14 residues. The DNA for the CDR3 is TGCGCCAGCAGTCATGGACTAGGGTTGGATGAGCAGTTCTTC. Its translation is CASSHGLGLDEQFF.

This clone has a handful of counts. V is TRBV27 and J is TRBJ2-5; TRBD1 agrees at 11 bases. Germline trimming cut 2 bases from V and 4 bases from J; bases unmatched to any gene: 3. This CDR3 is 15 amino acids long. Germline V gene lookup returns CDR1 MNHEY and CDR2 SMNVEV (reference sequence). This CDR3 is CASSLGTGGGETQYF. As DNA, the CDR3 is TGTGCCAGCAGTTTAGGGACAGGGGGAGGAGAGACCCAGTACTTC.

This clone came up once. The DNA of the CDR3 is TGTGCCAGCAGCTACGTATCGGGGGTGAACACTGAAGCTTTCTTT. Its protein is CASSYVSGVNTEAFF. This chain joins TRBV5-4 and TRBJ1-1; D is possibly TRBD1 (5 bases). CDR1 and CDR2 from the germline V gene are SGHNT and YYREEE (reference sequence). CDR3 length: 15 residues. V was cut by 3 bases and J by 0 bases, with 12 bases left in between.

The J gene is TRBJ2-3, the V gene TRBV27; tentative D call: TRBD1 (6 bases). Per the germline V gene, CDR1 is MNHEY and CDR2 is SMNVEV (reference sequence). V lost 3 bases, J lost 5 bases, and 15 bases lay in between. This CDR3 is built from 15 residues. The CDR3 DNA is TGTGCCAGCAGTTTTCTAAGCAGGGGCAAAGATACGCAGTATTTT. Protein product: CASSFLSRGKDTQYF.

The genes are TRBV4-2 and TRBJ2-3; D gene uncertain. The CDR3 contains 14 residues. The germline V gene has CDR1 LGHNA and CDR2 YNFKEQ. Trimming pared 4 bases from V and 5 bases from J, leaving 13 bases between. The CDR3 here is CASSPSDAVDTQYF. The DNA of the CDR3 is TGTGCCAGCAGCCCGTCGGATGCGGTAGATACGCAGTATTTT.

The gene calls are TRBV5-1 and TRBJ2-7; TRBD2 matches at 8 bases. The CDR3 loop spans 18 amino acids. The V segment lost 0 bases and the J segment 1 base; nucleotides outside the gene matches: 12. The germline V gene encodes CDR1 SGHRS and CDR2 YFSETQ. CDR3 in amino acids: CASSLVGDRLARSYEQYF. CDR3 bases: TGCGCCAGCAGCTTGGTGGGGGACCGACTAGCGAGGTCCTACGAGCAGTACTTC.

This rearrangement joins TRBV7-2 to TRBJ2-2; 12 bases are shared with TRBD2. This CDR3 contains 16 residues. Looked up from germline, CDR1 is SGHTA and CDR2 is FQGNSA. With 5 bases clipped from V and 7 bases from J, the junction kept 8 bases outside the gene matches. CDR3 region: CASSIASGRAGGELFF. DNA of the CDR3: TGTGCCAGCAGCATTGCTAGCGGGAGGGCCGGCGGGGAGCTGTTTTTT.